The clone carrying this T cell receptor (beta chain) was detected only once. These data are taken from a study of control samples from healthy donors and cancer patients. Losses at the gene ends were 5 bases for V and 5 bases for J; bases not matched to a gene: 10. From germline, CDR1 is SQVTM and CDR2 ANQGSEA. CDR3 length: 15 amino acids. Method: immunoSEQ multiplex PCR; TCRdb's copy keeps in-frame clones and lacks some. The sample includes fewer than 200,000 clones, around 93% of them seen just once. Sequenced sample: blood. The clonotype was recovered from a woman aged 55-70 years in good health. The chain joins TRBV29-1 to TRBJ1-3, with 9 bases matching TRBD1. The CDR3 DNA reads TGCAGCGTTTTAACCGACAGGGGGAAACGAAACACCATATATTTT. Its protein product is CSVLTDRGKRNTIYF.